The rows below give T cell receptor beta chains drawn from one sample of a study of early T cells in non-severe SARS-CoV-2 infection. TCRdb analysed the 5' RACE reads with MiXCR anew, one entry per CDR3 protein. The data hold some 48,000 distinct CDR3 sequences, with approximately 7.5% observed a single time. Sequencing was done on a sample of whole blood. The receptor source for this set is an adult who was a healthcare worker with PCR-confirmed SARS-CoV-2 infection or an uninfected control (not recorded which). CDR3s include the opening cysteine and the closing phenylalanine or tryptophan. Each record gives: J gene, D gene, clone size, V gene, CDR3 protein, CDR3 DNA. The D gene is left open where the match is weak. Size values are once, few and many counts, or a class for expanded clones, and some rows have none.

j_call: TRBJ1-3
d_call: NA
clone_size: many
v_call: TRBV10-1
cdr3_aa: CASAPGPGNTIYF
cdr3_nt: TGCGCCAGCGCGCCAGGCCCTGGAAACACCATATATTTT

j_call: TRBJ1-4
d_call: NA
clone_size: many
v_call: TRBV7-9
cdr3_aa: CASSLGALRHEKLFF
cdr3_nt: TGTGCCAGCAGCTTAGGAGCCCTACGTCATGAAAAACTGTTTTTT

j_call: TRBJ1-2
d_call: TRBD1
clone_size: NA
v_call: TRBV2
cdr3_aa: CASSGDREGYTF
cdr3_nt: TGTGCCAGCAGTGGGGACAGGGAAGGCTACACCTTC

j_call: TRBJ2-2
d_call: NA
clone_size: many
v_call: TRBV20-1
cdr3_aa: CSARDRRGVGELFF
cdr3_nt: TGCAGTGCTAGAGATCGGAGAGGTGTCGGGGAGCTGTTTTTT

j_call: TRBJ1-6
d_call: TRBD1
clone_size: NA
v_call: TRBV19
cdr3_aa: CASSPRQGASDSPLHF
cdr3_nt: TGTGCCAGTAGTCCCCGACAGGGAGCCAGTGATTCACCCCTCCACTTT

j_call: TRBJ1-2
d_call: TRBD1
clone_size: many
v_call: TRBV28
cdr3_aa: CASSSGTGVFGYTF
cdr3_nt: TGTGCCAGCAGCTCCGGGACAGGGGTTTTCGGCTACACCTTC

j_call: TRBJ1-1
d_call: TRBD1
clone_size: few
v_call: TRBV7-9
cdr3_aa: CASSSPGGELANTEAFF
cdr3_nt: TGTGCCAGCAGCTCGCCAGGGGGCGAGCTCGCGAACACTGAAGCTTTCTTT

j_call: TRBJ1-2
d_call: TRBD1
clone_size: many
v_call: TRBV3-1
cdr3_aa: CASSQDWNRGTNYNYGYTF
cdr3_nt: TGTGCCAGCAGCCAAGATTGGAACAGGGGGACCAACTATAACTATGGCTACACCTTC

j_call: TRBJ2-5
d_call: NA
clone_size: NA
v_call: TRBV3-1
cdr3_aa: CASSQRGAETQYF
cdr3_nt: TGTGCCAGCAGCCAACGGGGGGCAGAGACCCAGTACTTC

j_call: TRBJ2-1
d_call: NA
clone_size: many
v_call: TRBV25-1
cdr3_aa: CASSSFLQGRSSYNEQFF
cdr3_nt: TGTGCCAGCAGTTCCTTCCTGCAGGGTAGGAGCTCCTACAATGAGCAGTTCTTC

j_call: TRBJ1-2
d_call: NA
clone_size: few
v_call: TRBV6-1
cdr3_aa: CASSEYVKPIYGYTF
cdr3_nt: TGTGCCAGCAGTGAATACGTAAAACCGATATATGGCTACACCTTC

j_call: TRBJ1-5
d_call: NA
clone_size: NA
v_call: TRBV3-1
cdr3_aa: CASSATRNQPQHF
cdr3_nt: TGTGCCAGCAGTGCGACTCGAAATCAGCCCCAGCATTTT

j_call: TRBJ2-7
d_call: TRBD1
clone_size: NA
v_call: TRBV11-2
cdr3_aa: CASSGLGQGAYEQYF
cdr3_nt: TGTGCCAGCAGCGGATTGGGACAGGGGGCCTACGAGCAGTACTTC

j_call: TRBJ2-7
d_call: TRBD1
clone_size: few
v_call: TRBV19
cdr3_aa: CASSLRRDRGAHEQYF
cdr3_nt: TGTGCCAGTAGCTTACGCCGGGACAGGGGCGCCCACGAGCAGTACTTC

j_call: TRBJ1-4
d_call: NA
clone_size: many
v_call: TRBV7-9
cdr3_aa: CASSRGTTNEKLFF
cdr3_nt: TGTGCCAGCAGCCGAGGGACAACTAATGAAAAACTGTTTTTT

j_call: TRBJ1-2
d_call: NA
clone_size: NA
v_call: TRBV7-2
cdr3_aa: CASRVNQGFGYTF
cdr3_nt: TGTGCCAGCAGGGTAAATCAGGGGTTCGGCTACACCTTC

j_call: TRBJ1-2
d_call: NA
clone_size: many
v_call: TRBV4-3
cdr3_aa: CASSHDRNYGYTF
cdr3_nt: TGCGCCAGCAGCCACGACAGGAACTATGGCTACACCTTC

j_call: TRBJ1-1
d_call: TRBD1
clone_size: many
v_call: TRBV19
cdr3_aa: CASTTGQGRINTEAFF
cdr3_nt: TGTGCCAGTACCACCGGACAGGGGAGGATAAACACTGAAGCTTTCTTT

j_call: TRBJ1-5
d_call: TRBD1
clone_size: many
v_call: TRBV6-6
cdr3_aa: CASDRTGTDSNQPQHF
cdr3_nt: TGTGCCAGCGATCGGACTGGGACAGATAGCAATCAGCCCCAGCATTTT

j_call: TRBJ2-1
d_call: NA
clone_size: many
v_call: TRBV7-9
cdr3_aa: CASSLLSTAYNEQFF
cdr3_nt: TGTGCCAGCAGCTTACTCTCGACAGCCTACAATGAGCAGTTCTTC

j_call: TRBJ1-6
d_call: NA
clone_size: many
v_call: TRBV7-9
cdr3_aa: CASSLDPGNSPLHF
cdr3_nt: TGTGCCAGCAGCTTGGACCCAGGGAATTCACCCCTCCACTTT

j_call: TRBJ1-6
d_call: NA
clone_size: NA
v_call: TRBV20-1
cdr3_aa: CSARAAETGSSPLHF
cdr3_nt: TGCAGTGCTAGAGCTGCGGAAACGGGAAGTTCACCCCTCCACTTT

j_call: TRBJ2-7
d_call: NA
clone_size: many
v_call: TRBV29-1
cdr3_aa: CSVIINAGSEQYF
cdr3_nt: TGCAGCGTCATTATCAACGCAGGGAGCGAGCAGTACTTC

j_call: TRBJ2-2
d_call: NA
clone_size: NA
v_call: TRBV6-5
cdr3_aa: CASSLLGSITGELFF
cdr3_nt: TGTGCCAGCAGTTTGTTAGGGTCTATCACCGGGGAGCTGTTTTTT

j_call: TRBJ2-6
d_call: NA
clone_size: few
v_call: TRBV27
cdr3_aa: CASSSRFSGANVLTF
cdr3_nt: TGTGCCAGCAGTTCTCGCTTCTCTGGGGCCAACGTCCTGACTTTC

j_call: TRBJ2-3
d_call: TRBD2
clone_size: many
v_call: TRBV20-1
cdr3_aa: CSARSSGGLTDTQYF
cdr3_nt: TGCAGTGCTAGAAGTAGCGGGGGGCTTACGGATACGCAGTATTTT

j_call: TRBJ2-4
d_call: NA
clone_size: many
v_call: TRBV28
cdr3_aa: CASSLLGGAKNIQYF
cdr3_nt: TGTGCCAGCAGTTTGCTAGGGGGGGCCAAAAACATTCAGTACTTC

j_call: TRBJ2-3
d_call: TRBD1
clone_size: NA
v_call: TRBV5-1
cdr3_aa: CASSPRGLDTQYF
cdr3_nt: TGCGCCAGCAGCCCCAGGGGGCTAGATACGCAGTATTTT

j_call: TRBJ1-5
d_call: NA
clone_size: NA
v_call: TRBV12-3/TRBV12-4
cdr3_aa: CASSPTGGNNQPQHF
cdr3_nt: TGTGCCAGCAGTCCAACGGGAGGGAACAATCAGCCCCAGCATTTT

j_call: TRBJ2-7
d_call: NA
clone_size: many
v_call: TRBV3-1
cdr3_aa: CASGAGRVFSNEQYF
cdr3_nt: TGTGCCAGCGGGGCAGGACGAGTCTTCTCTAACGAGCAGTACTTC

j_call: TRBJ2-1
d_call: TRBD2
clone_size: many
v_call: TRBV12-3/TRBV12-4
cdr3_aa: CASSLLAGNEQFF
cdr3_nt: TGTGCCAGCAGCCTACTAGCGGGCAATGAGCAGTTCTTC

j_call: TRBJ1-1
d_call: NA
clone_size: many
v_call: TRBV7-2
cdr3_aa: CASSLHSMNTEAFF
cdr3_nt: TGTGCCAGCAGCTTACACAGCATGAACACTGAAGCTTTCTTT

j_call: TRBJ1-1
d_call: NA
clone_size: NA
v_call: TRBV6-1
cdr3_aa: CASSLTDLNTEAFF
cdr3_nt: TGTGCCAGCAGCCTGACGGACCTGAACACTGAAGCTTTCTTT

j_call: TRBJ2-7
d_call: NA
clone_size: many
v_call: TRBV20-1
cdr3_aa: CSARRGTSYEQYF
cdr3_nt: TGCAGTGCTAGACGGGGCACATCCTACGAGCAGTACTTC

j_call: TRBJ1-1
d_call: NA
clone_size: few
v_call: TRBV6-6
cdr3_aa: CASSYGNRGNTEAFF
cdr3_nt: TGTGCCAGCAGTTACGGGAACCGGGGGAACACTGAAGCTTTCTTT

j_call: TRBJ2-7
d_call: NA
clone_size: many
v_call: TRBV6-6
cdr3_aa: CASGAPQEGSYEQYF
cdr3_nt: TGTGCCAGCGGAGCCCCTCAGGAGGGGAGTTACGAGCAGTACTTC

j_call: TRBJ1-2
d_call: TRBD1
clone_size: NA
v_call: TRBV18
cdr3_aa: CASSPGTGANYGYTF
cdr3_nt: TGTGCCAGCTCACCAGGGACAGGGGCCAACTATGGCTACACCTTC

j_call: TRBJ2-1
d_call: NA
clone_size: many
v_call: TRBV29-1
cdr3_aa: CSVASRAYNEQFF
cdr3_nt: TGCAGCGTGGCTAGCAGGGCCTACAATGAGCAGTTCTTC

j_call: TRBJ2-1
d_call: NA
clone_size: many
v_call: TRBV12-3/TRBV12-4
cdr3_aa: CASSPGYPEQFF
cdr3_nt: TGTGCCAGCAGTCCCGGGTACCCTGAGCAGTTCTTC

j_call: TRBJ2-7
d_call: NA
clone_size: few
v_call: TRBV18
cdr3_aa: CASSPRGGLNEQYF
cdr3_nt: TGTGCCAGCTCACCACGGGGCGGGCTTAACGAGCAGTACTTC

j_call: TRBJ2-3
d_call: NA
clone_size: NA
v_call: TRBV20-1
cdr3_aa: CSARDRSPTSTDTQYF
cdr3_nt: TGCAGTGCTAGAGATCGATCCCCAACTAGCACAGATACGCAGTATTTT

j_call: TRBJ1-2
d_call: NA
clone_size: NA
v_call: TRBV4-3
cdr3_aa: CASSPPGGGAHIGYTF
cdr3_nt: TGCGCCAGCAGCCCCCCGGGAGGGGGGGCGCATATTGGCTACACCTTC

j_call: TRBJ1-1
d_call: NA
clone_size: few
v_call: TRBV6-1
cdr3_aa: CASKTHGSDPEAFF
cdr3_nt: TGTGCCAGCAAAACACATGGGTCTGACCCTGAAGCTTTCTTT